These T cell receptor beta chains were read from a single sample in a study of blood T cell repertoires in COVID-19. Here immunoSEQ multiplex PCR was the method, and the copy in TCRdb shows in-frame clones only, minus some. The data hold hundreds of thousands of clones, with 86% observed a single time. Sequences were obtained from peripheral blood. These receptor sequences come from a woman aged 30 to 39 with active or convalescent COVID-19. Both conserved end residues are part of each CDR3. The D gene is left open where the match is weak. Expanded clones get a size class; other rows say once, few or many, or leave the size out.

j_call | d_call | v_call | clone_size | cdr3_aa | cdr3_nt
TRBJ2-1 | . | TRBV4-2 | . | CASSPNQLGGGSYNEQFF | TGTGCCAGCAGCCCAAATCAATTGGGGGGAGGCTCCTACAATGAGCAGTTCTTC
TRBJ1-3 | . | TRBV12-5 | . | CASGLDGGNTIYF | TGTGCTAGTGGTTTGGACGGTGGAAACACCATATATTTT
TRBJ1-1 | TRBD1 | TRBV29-1 | . | CSVEGDRPLNTEAFF | TGCAGCGTTGAAGGGGACAGACCTTTGAACACTGAAGCTTTCTTT
TRBJ2-1 | . | TRBV7-2 | . | CAGTGAGMYNEQFF | TGTGCGGGAACCGGCGCGGGGATGTACAATGAGCAGTTCTTC
TRBJ1-1 | . | TRBV12-3/TRBV12-4 | few | CASSLAGAREAFF | TGTGCCAGCAGTTTAGCGGGGGCCAGGGAAGCTTTCTTT
TRBJ1-5 | . | TRBV27 | . | CASSLYLRDNQPQHF | TGTGCCAGCAGTCTTTATCTTCGGGACAATCAGCCCCAGCATTTT
TRBJ2-7 | . | TRBV20-1 | . | CSARGPGEQYF | TGCAGTGCTAGGGGTCCAGGAGAGCAGTACTTC
TRBJ2-4 | TRBD2 | TRBV19 | . | CASRESGGNIQYF | TGTGCCAGTAGAGAGTCGGGGGGGAACATTCAGTACTTC
TRBJ1-1 | TRBD1 | TRBV2 | . | CASSDPTGNTEAFF | TGTGCCAGCAGTGATCCGACAGGGAATACTGAAGCTTTCTTT
TRBJ2-2 | . | TRBV7-9 | . | CASSTPGTSNTGELFF | TGTGCCAGCAGCACCCCCGGGACTTCGAACACCGGGGAGCTGTTTTTT
TRBJ1-1 | . | TRBV29-1 | . | CSVVLTGMGTEAFF | TGCAGCGTTGTCCTAACAGGTATGGGCACTGAAGCTTTCTTT
TRBJ1-1 | . | TRBV5-4 | . | CASSLESQRDTEAFF | TGTGCCAGCAGCTTGGAGAGCCAGAGGGACACTGAAGCTTTCTTT
TRBJ2-4 | . | TRBV7-9 | once | CASSLDSLAKNIQYF | TGTGCCAGCAGCTTGGACAGTTTAGCCAAAAACATTCAGTACTTC
TRBJ2-1 | . | TRBV10-3 | . | CAISESGREGGNEQFF | TGTGCCATCAGTGAGTCTGGTCGGGAAGGTGGCAATGAGCAGTTCTTC
TRBJ1-1 | . | TRBV10-2 | . | CASSESPVGGVSEAFF | TGCGCCAGCAGTGAGTCCCCCGTAGGAGGGGTTTCTGAAGCTTTCTTT
TRBJ2-1 | TRBD1 | TRBV18 | . | CASSQTGGFEQFF | TGTGCCAGCTCACAGACAGGGGGGTTTGAGCAGTTCTTC
TRBJ2-1 | . | TRBV9 | . | CASSVAPGTYNEQFF | TGTGCCAGCAGCGTAGCGCCAGGAACTTACAATGAGCAGTTCTTC
TRBJ2-3 | TRBD1 | TRBV6-2/TRBV6-3 | once | CASSYSRNPRDRSTDTQYF | TGTGCCAGCAGTTACTCGAGGAACCCCCGGGACAGGAGCACAGATACGCAGTATTTT
TRBJ2-2 | TRBD1 | TRBV5-1 | . | CASSRTGVEGTGELFF | TGCGCCAGCAGTAGAACAGGGGTCGAAGGTACCGGGGAGCTGTTTTTT
TRBJ2-7 | TRBD1 | TRBV11-3 | . | CASSFGQGRSYEQYF | TGTGCCAGCAGCTTTGGACAGGGGCGATCTTACGAGCAGTACTTC
TRBJ1-5 | TRBD1 | TRBV19 | once | CASSRGQVNNQPQHF | TGTGCCAGTAGTAGAGGACAGGTGAACAATCAGCCCCAGCATTTT
TRBJ1-2 | . | TRBV30 | few | CAWSVGGGYTF | TGTGCCTGGAGTGTGGGCGGGGGCTACACCTTC
TRBJ1-6 | . | TRBV10-2 | . | CASSLGPLSSPLHF | TGCGCCAGCAGTCTCGGTCCTCTAAGTTCACCCCTCCACTTT
TRBJ1-1 | . | TRBV10-2 | . | CASSESRRSNTEAFF | TGCGCCAGCAGTGAGTCGAGGCGTTCGAACACTGAAGCTTTCTTT
TRBJ2-7 | TRBD1 | TRBV5-1 | . | CASSPGTGGTYEQYF | TGCGCCAGCAGCCCGGGGACAGGGGGGACCTACGAGCAGTACTTC
TRBJ1-2 | . | TRBV6-5 | . | CASEGGFAIYGYTF | TGTGCCAGCGAAGGCGGGTTTGCCATATATGGCTACACCTTC